Presented here are 14 T cell receptor beta chains from one specimen sequenced in a study of blood T cell repertoires in COVID-19. Using immunoSEQ multiplex PCR, the repertoire was profiled, and TCRdb retains in-frame clones only, with some absent. Of approximately 300,000 clones listed, about 89% are singletons. The source material was peripheral blood. The receptors were sampled from a man aged 35 to 55 with acute or convalescent COVID-19.

This chain joins TRBV5-1 and TRBJ1-1; D possibly corresponds to TRBD1 (6 bases). The germline V and J ends were trimmed by 2 bases and 1 base, with 9 bases remaining between them. The CDR3 runs 14 residues. Per the germline V gene, CDR1 is SGHRS and CDR2 is YFSETQ. The chain's CDR3 is CASSFDRPNTEAFF. The CDR3 nucleotides are TGCGCCAGCAGCTTCGACAGGCCGAACACTGAAGCTTTCTTT.

The V and J genes are TRBV5-1 and TRBJ2-3, with 7 nucleotides matching TRBD1. The CDR3 consists of 13 residues. Unmatched junction bases numbered 0, after V lost 1 base and J lost 4 bases. CDR1 is SGHRS and CDR2 is YFSETQ in the germline V gene. Here the CDR3 DNA reads TGCGCCAGCAGCTTGCAGGGGGCAGATACGCAGTATTTT. Protein product: CASSLQGADTQYF.

The chain links TRBV6-5 to TRBJ1-1; 7 bases fit TRBD1. This CDR3 has 14 residues. Germline trimming cut 5 bases from V and 1 base from J; bases unmatched to any gene: 4. Germline values: CDR1 MNHEY, CDR2 SVGAGI. The DNA of the CDR3 is TGTGCCAGCAGTAAGGAGGGGGCGAACACTGAAGCTTTCTTT. This encodes CASSKEGANTEAFF.

The chain employs TRBV7-2 and TRBJ1-1; 10 positions match TRBD1. This CDR3 is built from 16 residues. The J segment lost 6 bases and the V segment lost 5 bases, leaving 12 bases of the junction unmatched. CDR1 is SGHTA, CDR2 FQGNSA, per germline. CDR3 amino acids: CASSLGTGVGVAEAFF. The DNA of the CDR3 is TGTGCCAGCAGCCTCGGGACAGGGGTGGGGGTAGCTGAAGCTTTCTTT. Based on the CDR3 plus reference TRBV7-2 and TRBJ1-1, the full variable domain is GAGVSQSPSNKVTEKGKDVELRCDPISGHTALYWYRQSLGQGLEFLIYFQGNSAPDKSGLPSDRFSAERTGGSVSTLTIQRTQQEDSAVYLCASSLGTGVGVAEAFFGQGTRLTVV.

The chain couples TRBV6-1 to TRBJ1-3; 8 positions match TRBD1. Germline V gene lookup returns CDR1 MNHNS and CDR2 SASEGT. The CDR3 covers 15 residues. With 5 bases clipped from V and 4 bases from J, the junction kept 7 bases outside the gene matches. The CDR3 DNA reads as TGTGCCAGCAGTTCCCAGGACAGGGAGGGAAACACCATATATTTT. It codes for CASSSQDREGNTIYF.

The gene calls are TRBV7-2 and TRBJ1-5; TRBD1 aligns across 7 bases. CDR3 length: 15 amino acids. Trimming removed 3 bases from V and 6 bases from J; junction bases left unmatched: 8. CDR1 and CDR2 from the germline V gene are SGHTA and FQGNSA. CDR3 nucleotides: TGTGCCAGCAGCTTTTTTAACGACAGGGTTCAGCCCCAGCATTTT. It encodes CASSFFNDRVQPQHF.

The V gene is TRBV5-1, the J gene TRBJ1-1, with TRBD1 matching 8 bases. From germline, CDR1 is SGHRS and CDR2 YFSETQ. This CDR3 comprises 20 residues. V shed 4 bases, J shed 8 bases, and the junction held 28 bases outside the gene matches. CDR3 in DNA: TGCGCCAGCAGCCCTCGGACAGGGTCTAACTTTGCGAAGATAACTCGAGAAGCTTTCTTT. The encoded protein is CASSPRTGSNFAKITREAFF.

The chain couples TRBV7-8 to TRBJ2-1, with 7 bases identical to TRBD1. Germline V gene sequence: CDR1 SGHVS, CDR2 FQNEAQ. With V trimmed by 4 bases and J by 4 bases, 4 bases remained unmatched. CDR3 length: 14 amino acids. CDR3 bases: TGTGCCAGCAGCTCCGGACAGGTATACAATGAGCAGTTCTTC. It specifies CASSSGQVYNEQFF. The full variable domain, with the rest looked up from reference TRBV7-8 and TRBJ2-1, is GAGVSQSPRYKVAKRGQDVALRCDPISGHVSLFWYQQALGQGPEFLTYFQNEAQLDKSGLPSDRFFAERPEGSVSTLKIQRTQQEDSAVYLCASSSGQVYNEQFFGPGTRLTVL.

DNA of the CDR3: TGCGCCAGCAGAGGGGCCCAGGGTGATGGCTACACCTTC. Translation: CASRGAQGDGYTF. The V gene is TRBV5-1, the J gene TRBJ1-2, with D perhaps matching TRBD1 (5 bases). Germline assignment: CDR1 SGHRS and CDR2 YFSETQ. The CDR3 has 13 amino acids. V was cut by 5 bases and J by 6 bases, with 14 bases left in between.

The chain recombines TRBV2 with TRBJ1-5; 7 positions match TRBD1. The CDR3 totals 17 residues. V dropped 5 bases and J dropped 6; count of bases not matched to a gene: 16. Germline V gives CDR1 SNHLY, CDR2 FYNNEI. The CDR3 coding sequence is TGTGCCAGCAGTCCTTCCCAGGGCCAGGGGGTGGGTCAGCCCCAGCATTTT. Translation: CASSPSQGQGVGQPQHF. The whole variable domain, filled in from reference TRBV2 and TRBJ1-5, reads EPEVTQTPSHQVTQMGQEVILRCVPISNHLYFYWYRQILGQKVEFLVSFYNNEISEKSEIFDDQFSVERPDGSNFTLKIRSTKLEDSAMYFCASSPSQGQGVGQPQHFGDGTRLSIL.

This chain uses TRBV5-6 with TRBJ2-5; tentatively, D is TRBD1 (6 bases). This CDR3 comprises 15 residues. V was pared by 4 bases and J by 0 bases, with 13 bases between. Germline V CDR1 and CDR2: SGHDT, YYEEEE. The CDR3 is CASSVDGTYQETQYF. CDR3 bases: TGTGCCAGCAGCGTAGACGGGACATACCAAGAGACCCAGTACTTC.

This clone was picked up a small number of times. The chain is built from TRBV18 and TRBJ1-5, with a weak D call TRBD1 (6 bases). Deletions cut 3 bases from V and 8 bases from J, with 14 bases between. The CDR3 sequence is 14 residues long. CDR1 KGHSH and CDR2 LQKENI come from the germline V gene. This chain's CDR3 is CASSPRQVQEPQHF. In nucleotides, the CDR3 is TGTGCCAGCTCACCCAGACAGGTTCAGGAGCCCCAGCATTTT.

J is TRBJ1-1 and V is TRBV7-8; 7 nucleotides match TRBD1. CDR3 length equals 13 residues. CDR1 and CDR2 from the germline V gene are SGHVS and FQNEAQ. V lost 2 bases and J lost 3; bases outside the gene matches: 0. The CDR3 reads CASSLQGDTEAFF. Here the CDR3 DNA reads TGTGCCAGCAGCTTACAGGGGGACACTGAAGCTTTCTTT.

The chain recombines TRBV2 with TRBJ1-1; 8 bases fit TRBD1. After removal of 7 bases from V and 1 base from J, the junction contained 5 bases not matched to a gene. CDR1 is SNHLY, CDR2 FYNNEI, per germline. There are 14 residues in the CDR3. The CDR3 sequence is CASTWTGTNTEAFF. CDR3 DNA: TGTGCCAGCACTTGGACAGGGACGAACACTGAAGCTTTCTTT.